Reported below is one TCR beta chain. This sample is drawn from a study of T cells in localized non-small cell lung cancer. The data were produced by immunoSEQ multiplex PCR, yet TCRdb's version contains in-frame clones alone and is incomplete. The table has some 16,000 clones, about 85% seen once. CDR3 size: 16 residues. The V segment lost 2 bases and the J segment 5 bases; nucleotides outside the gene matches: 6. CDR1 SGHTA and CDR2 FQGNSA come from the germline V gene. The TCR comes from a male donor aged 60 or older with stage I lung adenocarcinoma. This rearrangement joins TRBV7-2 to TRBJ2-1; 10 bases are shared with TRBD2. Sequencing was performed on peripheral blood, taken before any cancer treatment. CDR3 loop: CASSLLALAGDNEQFF. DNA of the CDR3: TGTGCCAGCAGCTTATTGGCCCTAGCGGGAGACAATGAGCAGTTCTTC.